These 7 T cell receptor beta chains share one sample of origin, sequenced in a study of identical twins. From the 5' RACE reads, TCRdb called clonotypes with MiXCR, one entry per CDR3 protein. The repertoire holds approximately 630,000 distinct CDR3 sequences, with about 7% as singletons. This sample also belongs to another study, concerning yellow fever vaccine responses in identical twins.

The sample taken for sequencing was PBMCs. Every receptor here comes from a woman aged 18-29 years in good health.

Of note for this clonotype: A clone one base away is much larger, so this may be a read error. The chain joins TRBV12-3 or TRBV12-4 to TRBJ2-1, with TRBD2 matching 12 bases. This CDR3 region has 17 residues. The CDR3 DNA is TGTGCCATCAGTTTAGGGCTAGCGGGAGGGACCTACAATGAGCAGTTCTTC. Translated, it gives CAISLGLAGGTYNEQFF.

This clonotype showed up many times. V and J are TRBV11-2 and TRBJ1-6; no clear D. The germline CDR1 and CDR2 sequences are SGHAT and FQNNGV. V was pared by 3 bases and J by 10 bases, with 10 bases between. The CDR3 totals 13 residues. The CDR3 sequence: CASSFGYGSPLHF. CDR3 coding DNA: TGTGCCAGCAGCTTTGGGTATGGATCACCCCTCCACTTT.

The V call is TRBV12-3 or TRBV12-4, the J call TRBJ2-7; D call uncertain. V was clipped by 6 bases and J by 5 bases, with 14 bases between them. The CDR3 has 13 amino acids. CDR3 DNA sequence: TGTGCCAGCAGGCCAAGTGGGGTCCACGAGCAGTACTTC. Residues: CASRPSGVHEQYF.

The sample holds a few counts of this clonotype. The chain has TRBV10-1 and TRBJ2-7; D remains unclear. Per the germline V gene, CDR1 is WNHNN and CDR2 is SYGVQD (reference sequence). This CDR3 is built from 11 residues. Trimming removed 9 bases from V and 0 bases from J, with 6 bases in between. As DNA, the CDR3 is TGCGCCAGGTACACCTCCTACGAGCAGTACGTC. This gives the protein CARYTSYEQYV.

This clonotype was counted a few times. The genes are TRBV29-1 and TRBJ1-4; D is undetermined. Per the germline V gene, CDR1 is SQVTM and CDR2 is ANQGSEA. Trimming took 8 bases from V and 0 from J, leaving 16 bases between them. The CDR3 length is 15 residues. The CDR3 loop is CSYRAGLATNEKLFF. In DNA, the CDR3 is TGCAGCTACCGGGCCGGACTTGCAACTAATGAAAAACTGTTTTTT.

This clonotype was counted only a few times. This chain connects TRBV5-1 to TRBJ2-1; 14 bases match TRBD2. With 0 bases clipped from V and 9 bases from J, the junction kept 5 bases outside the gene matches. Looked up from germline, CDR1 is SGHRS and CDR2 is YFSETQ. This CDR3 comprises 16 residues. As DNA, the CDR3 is TGCGCCAGCAGCTTGGGACTAGCGGGAGGGCCGGGTGAGCAGTTCTTC. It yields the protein CASSLGLAGGPGEQFF.

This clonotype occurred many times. CDR3 nucleotides: TGCGCCAGCAGCCAAGACTCCGGACAGAGGATGAACACTGAAGCTTTCTTT. Amino acids: CASSQDSGQRMNTEAFF. The genes are TRBV4-1 and TRBJ1-1; tentatively, D is TRBD1 (6 bases). The CDR3 has 17 residues. V was clipped by 0 bases and J by 0 bases, with 14 bases between them. Germline CDR1 MGHRA, CDR2 YSYEKL.